The 32 T cell receptor beta chains reported below all come from one sample, sequenced in a study of blood T cell repertoires in COVID-19. Sequencing used immunoSEQ multiplex PCR; TCRdb keeps in-frame clones, though not all of them. The sample shows about 390,000 clones, around 87% of them seen only once. Material for sequencing was peripheral blood. These TCRs come from an older woman with COVID-19, enrolled during active disease.

This chain uses TRBV5-1 with TRBJ1-4, with D tentatively TRBD1 (6 bases). In germline, CDR1 is SGHRS, CDR2 YFSETQ. Trimming took off 4 bases at V and 4 bases at J, with 17 bases between the two ends. This CDR3 region has 16 residues. The CDR3 bases are TGCGCCAGCAGCACCCGTGCCGGCAGGGGTAATGAAAAACTGTTTTTT. Its translation is CASSTRAGRGNEKLFF.

This chain joins TRBV4-1 and TRBJ2-1; D is perhaps TRBD2 (6 bases). Trimming stripped 4 bases from V and 10 bases from J, with 14 bases between. Per germline, CDR1 MGHRA and CDR2 YSYEKL. The length of the CDR3 is 13 residues. For the CDR3, the DNA is TGCGCCAGCAGCCCCGTGGGGGGAGTGGAGCAGTTCTTC. Protein sequence: CASSPVGGVEQFF.

This clone was observed once. The genes are TRBV7-3 and TRBJ2-1, with TRBD2 matching 15 bases. V lost 4 bases and J lost 7; bases outside the gene matches: 11. Germline V gene data show CDR1 as SGHTA and CDR2 as FQGTGA. The CDR3 is made up of 18 amino acids. CDR3 sequence (DNA): TGTGCCAGCAGCTCCCGGGGACTAGCGGGGGGCCGGGGGAATGAGCAGTTCTTC. Translating it yields CASSSRGLAGGRGNEQFF.

The V and J genes are TRBV29-1 and TRBJ1-2; D is unresolved. The germline V gene encodes CDR1 SQVTM and CDR2 ANQGSEA. CDR3 size: 11 residues. With 4 bases removed from V and 2 bases from J, the gap between germline ends came to 5 bases. The CDR3 loop reads CSVGGNYGYTF. DNA of the CDR3: TGCAGCGTTGGCGGCAACTATGGCTACACCTTC. The complete variable domain, with remaining parts taken from reference TRBV29-1 and TRBJ1-2, reads SAVISQKPSRDICQRGTSLTIQCQVDSQVTMMFWYRQQPGQSLTLIATANQGSEATYESGFVIDKFPISRPNLTFSTLTVSNMSPEDSSIYLCSVGGNYGYTFGSGTRLTVV.

The CDR3 is CASRWTGGNGYTF. The DNA for the CDR3 is TGTGCCAGCAGGTGGACAGGGGGAAATGGCTACACCTTC. The V gene is TRBV6-5, the J gene TRBJ1-2, with TRBD1 matching over 10 bases. The CDR3 contains 13 residues. The V gene's germline CDR1 is MNHEY and CDR2 SVGAGI. Losses at the gene ends were 6 bases for V and 6 bases for J; bases not matched to a gene: 4.

V and J are TRBV5-1 and TRBJ2-3; 11 bases match TRBD2. J lost 0 bases, V lost 0 bases, and 9 bases had no gene match. This CDR3 is 19 amino acids long. Germline loops: CDR1 SGHRS, CDR2 YFSETQ. The CDR3 loop reads CASSLALAGDNPSTDTQYF. DNA of the CDR3: TGCGCCAGCAGCTTGGCACTAGCGGGGGATAACCCTAGCACAGATACGCAGTATTTT.

J is TRBJ1-4 and V is TRBV19; D call uncertain. V lost 4 bases and J 6 bases, leaving 18 bases between the germline ends. The CDR3 loop spans 16 amino acids. The germline V gene has CDR1 LNHDA and CDR2 SQIVND (reference sequence). The CDR3 here is CASSTGLGWVYEKLFF. In DNA form, the CDR3 reads TGTGCCAGTAGTACCGGACTGGGATGGGTTTATGAAAAACTGTTTTTT.

The CDR3 protein is CASSVAPGGYNSPLHF. CDR3 coding DNA: TGTGCCAGCAGCGTAGCCCCAGGGGGGTATAATTCACCCCTCCACTTT. The chain couples TRBV9 to TRBJ1-6, with 7 positions matching TRBD1. Germline lookup yields CDR1 SGDLS and CDR2 YYNGEE. Trimming took 0 bases from V and 4 from J; bases not matched to a gene: 4. The CDR3 is 16 amino acids.

V and J are TRBV7-9 and TRBJ2-2; 8 bases agree with TRBD2. The CDR3 spans 17 residues. The V and J ends lost 5 bases and 7 bases, in that order; junction bases with no gene match: 15. In germline, CDR1 is SEHNR, CDR2 FQNEAQ (reference sequence). CDR3 nucleotides: TGTGCCAGCAGCCCCCGAGCGGGGGAGGGTGACATCGGGGAGCTGTTTTTT. Residues: CASSPRAGEGDIGELFF.

The CDR3 loop reads CASSQGNGPSSEKLFF. The CDR3 nucleotides are TGTGCCAGCAGCCAAGGAAATGGTCCCTCCAGTGAAAAACTGTTTTTT. The chain has TRBV3-1 (or the pseudogene TRBV3-2) and TRBJ1-4, with D unclear. Germline assignment: CDR1 LGHDT and CDR2 YNNKEL (reference sequence). Trimming took off 1 base at V and 7 bases at J, with 16 bases between the two ends. CDR3 length equals 16 residues.

The chain couples TRBV7-8 to TRBJ1-2; D uncertain. CDR1 is SGHVS and CDR2 is FQNEAQ in the germline V gene. The CDR3 is 13 amino acids. V was trimmed by 5 bases and J by 2 bases, leaving 9 bases between them. The CDR3 loop is CASSLGRNYGYTF. CDR3 bases: TGTGCCAGCAGCCTTGGGAGGAACTATGGCTACACCTTC.

The chain carries TRBV30 and TRBJ2-6, with D possibly matching TRBD1 (6 bases). The CDR3 spans 15 residues. Germline lookup yields CDR1 GTSNPN and CDR2 SVGIG (reference sequence). V was clipped by 8 bases and J by 2 bases, with 16 bases between them. CDR3 coding DNA: TGTGCCGTCAAACCACAGGGTACTGGGGCCAACGTCCTGACTTTC. The encoded protein is CAVKPQGTGANVLTF.

This clone has only one observation. V and J are TRBV27 and TRBJ1-2; a weak D match, TRBD1 (6 bases). V gave up 8 bases and J gave up 3 bases, with 13 bases separating them. From germline, CDR1 is MNHEY and CDR2 SMNVEV (reference sequence). CDR3 length equals 13 residues. CDR3 region: CASRSQGYYGYTF. DNA of the CDR3: TGTGCCAGCCGCAGCCAGGGGTACTATGGCTACACCTTC.

V usage is TRBV5-6 and J usage is TRBJ1-1; D gene unclear. Trimming took 0 bases from V and 1 from J, leaving 10 bases between them. The V gene's germline CDR1 is SGHDT and CDR2 YYEEEE. The CDR3 consists of 15 residues. The CDR3 DNA follows: TGTGCCAGCAGCTTGGGACACCTAAAGAACACTGAAGCTTTCTTT. Protein sequence: CASSLGHLKNTEAFF.

This clone came up once. The chain uses TRBV5-4 and TRBJ1-2, with D perhaps matching TRBD1 (5 bases). This CDR3 has 11 residues. Looked up from germline, CDR1 is SGHNT and CDR2 is YYREEE (reference sequence). V shed 2 bases and J shed 6 bases, with 5 bases lying between them. The chain's CDR3 is CASSFRDGYTF. CDR3 DNA: TGTGCCAGCAGCTTCAGGGATGGCTACACCTTC.

The V and J genes are TRBV4-2 and TRBJ2-3; tentative D call: TRBD2 (6 bases). CDR3 length: 15 amino acids. Per the germline V gene, CDR1 is LGHNA and CDR2 is YNFKEQ. V dropped 3 bases and J dropped 2 bases, with 12 bases sitting between them. CDR3 DNA sequence: TGTGCCAGCAGCCAGAAAAGCGGGCTCACAGATACGCAGTATTTT. Amino acids: CASSQKSGLTDTQYF.

This CDR3 reads CASFGGDGYTF. DNA of the CDR3: TGCGCCAGCTTCGGAGGGGATGGCTACACCTTC. The chain combines TRBV5-1 with TRBJ1-2, with TRBD1 as a possible D gene (5 bases). Germline loops: CDR1 SGHRS, CDR2 YFSETQ. The CDR3 covers 11 residues. V lost 7 bases to trimming and J lost 6 bases, with 10 bases between them.

The rearrangement joins TRBV2 to TRBJ1-1; possible D gene TRBD1, 6 bases. The germline V gene has CDR1 SNHLY and CDR2 FYNNEI. V was clipped by 7 bases and J by 0 bases, with 12 bases between them. CDR3 length: 14 amino acids. The DNA of the CDR3 is TGTGCCAGCAACCGACAGGACCTGAACACTGAAGCTTTCTTT. Translation gives CASNRQDLNTEAFF. Supplemented by reference TRBV2 and TRBJ1-1, the full variable domain reads EPEVTQTPSHQVTQMGQEVILRCVPISNHLYFYWYRQILGQKVEFLVSFYNNEISEKSEIFDDQFSVERPDGSNFTLKIRSTKLEDSAMYFCASNRQDLNTEAFFGQGTRLTVV.

V gene TRBV7-2 combines with J gene TRBJ2-4; the match to TRBD2 covers 8 bases. The CDR3 totals 14 residues. The ends lost 3 bases at V and 7 bases at J; junction bases unmatched: 5. The V gene's germline CDR1 is SGHTA and CDR2 FQGNSA. This chain's CDR3 is CASSFGPGGNIQYF. The CDR3, as DNA: TGTGCCAGCAGCTTCGGTCCGGGGGGGAACATTCAGTACTTC.

The chain uses TRBV2 and TRBJ2-2; 7 bases line up with TRBD1. The germline gives CDR1 SNHLY, CDR2 FYNNEI. The CDR3 is 17 residues long. V dropped 6 bases and J dropped 2; count of bases not matched to a gene: 12. The CDR3 bases are TGTGCCAGCAGGCCAAGAACCGGGACAGCAAACACCGGGGAGCTGTTTTTT. Encoded protein: CASRPRTGTANTGELFF. Based on the CDR3 plus reference TRBV2 and TRBJ2-2, the full variable domain is EPEVTQTPSHQVTQMGQEVILRCVPISNHLYFYWYRQILGQKVEFLVSFYNNEISEKSEIFDDQFSVERPDGSNFTLKIRSTKLEDSAMYFCASRPRTGTANTGELFFGEGSRLTVL.

The chain has TRBV3-1 (or the pseudogene TRBV3-2) and TRBJ2-7, with D maybe TRBD1 (5 bases). This CDR3 is built from 14 residues. Germline CDR1 and CDR2: LGHDT and YNNKEL (reference sequence). Trimming stripped 6 bases from V and 3 bases from J, with 15 bases between. Written as DNA, the CDR3 is TGTGCCAGCAGTCTGACAGTGGGATTCTACGAGCAGTACTTC. Protein sequence: CASSLTVGFYEQYF.

This clone came up once. The genes are TRBV18 and TRBJ1-1, with 9 bases aligning to TRBD1. Germline-derived CDR1 and CDR2 are KGHSH and LQKENI. There are 14 residues in the CDR3. V was clipped by 3 bases and J by 3 bases; unmatched bases: 2. The CDR3 nucleotides read TGTGCCAGCTCACCGGGACAGGGCCACACTGAAGCTTTCTTT. Translating it yields CASSPGQGHTEAFF.

The rearrangement uses TRBV19 and TRBJ2-5, with 8 bases fitting TRBD1. CDR1 is LNHDA, CDR2 SQIVND, per germline (reference sequence). The CDR3 sequence is 16 residues long. Trimming cost V 2 bases and J 6 bases; bases outside gene matches: 11. CDR3 in amino acids: CASSISDRDPLKTQYF. In DNA form, the CDR3 reads TGTGCCAGTAGTATATCGGACAGGGACCCCTTGAAGACCCAGTACTTC.

The chain is built from TRBV4-2 and TRBJ2-1, with D possibly matching TRBD2 (6 bases). The germline V gene encodes CDR1 LGHNA and CDR2 YNFKEQ. With 9 bases removed from V and 7 bases from J, the gap between germline ends came to 13 bases. There are 12 residues in the CDR3. The CDR3 coding sequence is TGTGCCAGTCGCGGGGTGTTGAATGAGCAGTTCTTC. It translates to CASRGVLNEQFF.

The chain combines TRBV6-4 with TRBJ1-2, with 8 positions matching TRBD1. J was trimmed by 2 bases and V by 0 bases; bases with no gene match: 2. There are 15 residues in the CDR3. Looked up from germline, CDR1 is MRHNA and CDR2 is SNTAGT. CDR3 sequence: CASSDSHRGNYGYTF. Written as DNA, the CDR3 is TGTGCCAGCAGTGACTCCCACAGGGGGAACTATGGCTACACCTTC.

The chain carries TRBV9 and TRBJ1-2, with 9 bases identical to TRBD1. The V gene's germline CDR1 is SGDLS and CDR2 YYNGEE. The CDR3 consists of 15 residues. Unmatched junction bases numbered 5, after V lost 0 bases and J lost 5 bases. CDR3 amino acids: CASSVGLGQGYGYTF. DNA of the CDR3: TGTGCCAGCAGCGTAGGATTGGGACAGGGATATGGCTACACCTTC.

V usage is TRBV27 and J usage is TRBJ2-2; D is ambiguous. Germline V lookup: CDR1 MNHEY, CDR2 SMNVEV (reference sequence). This CDR3 contains 14 residues. V lost 5 bases, J lost 3 bases, and 10 bases lay in between. Written as DNA, the CDR3 is TGTGCCAGCAGTAATACAGACGACACCGGGGAGCTGTTTTTT. This translates into CASSNTDDTGELFF.

The chain carries TRBV5-1 and TRBJ2-1, with 10 bases matching TRBD2. Trimming took 4 bases from V and 7 from J; bases not matched to a gene: 11. The CDR3 loop spans 16 amino acids. CDR1 is SGHRS, CDR2 YFSETQ, per germline. DNA for the CDR3: TGCGCCAGCAGCGATACTAGACTAGCGGGCCGAAATGAGCAGTTCTTC. Translation gives CASSDTRLAGRNEQFF.

This rearrangement joins TRBV6-6 to TRBJ2-4; D is possibly TRBD1 (5 bases). Germline assignment: CDR1 MNHNY and CDR2 SVGAGI (reference sequence). The V end was cut by 5 bases, the J end by 8 bases, with 25 bases between. The CDR3 has 17 amino acids. Here the CDR3 DNA reads TGTGCCAGCAGTCCACAAACCTTCATGGGGCTCGGATACATTCAGTACTTC. It is translated as CASSPQTFMGLGYIQYF.

The rearrangement uses TRBV2 and TRBJ2-5; D is perhaps TRBD2 (5 bases). The CDR3 totals 13 residues. Trimming shortened V by 6 bases and J by 0 bases, and 8 bases separated the two germline ends. Germline CDR1 and CDR2: SNHLY and FYNNEI. CDR3 DNA: TGTGCCAGCAGATGGGAGTACCAAGAGACCCAGTACTTC. This translates into CASRWEYQETQYF.

The chain combines TRBV6-5 with TRBJ1-2, with a tentative D call TRBD1 (5 bases). This CDR3 is 13 amino acids long. Germline loops: CDR1 MNHEY, CDR2 SVGAGI. V dropped 6 bases and J dropped 3 bases, with 11 bases sitting between them. The CDR3 DNA sequence: TGTGCCAGCAGCCAGGGCTTGTACTATGGCTACACCTTC. Its protein is CASSQGLYYGYTF.

The V call is TRBV6-5, the J call TRBJ2-6, with TRBD2 as a possible D gene (6 bases). The germline V and J ends were trimmed by 0 bases and 2 bases, with 8 bases remaining between them. Germline loops: CDR1 MNHEY, CDR2 SVGAGI. CDR3 length: 16 amino acids. The CDR3 coding sequence is TGTGCCAGCAGTTACTCTGGAGGGACTGGGGCCAACGTCCTGACTTTC. Amino acid sequence: CASSYSGGTGANVLTF.